This T cell receptor (beta chain) was documented in a study of a mutant IDH1 vaccine in newly diagnosed glioma. This clone was counted between two and nine times. Its antigen is as yet unknown. Time point meaning: week 35, safety follow-up. Mutant IDH1 20-mer peptide, at 300 ug, made up each vaccine dose, with topical imiquimod. Sequencing was performed with immunoSEQ multiplex PCR; in TCRdb, only in-frame clones are kept and a portion is missing. Of tens of thousands of clones in the sample, roughly 91% were seen once. The V and J ends lost 6 bases and 8 bases respectively, with 22 bases between them. CDR3 size: 15 residues. Germline-derived CDR1 and CDR2 are MDHEN and SYDVKM.

This receptor was taken from a woman aged 40 to 50 with glioma. J is TRBJ1-1 and V is TRBV28, with a weak D call TRBD1 (5 bases). This material consisted of PBMCs, taken from a glioma patient whose treatment included an IDH1 peptide vaccine. CDR3 protein: CASSGVGTGPREAFF. The CDR3 DNA follows: TGTGCCAGCAGCGGGGTGGGGACGGGACCGCGAGAAGCTTTCTTT.